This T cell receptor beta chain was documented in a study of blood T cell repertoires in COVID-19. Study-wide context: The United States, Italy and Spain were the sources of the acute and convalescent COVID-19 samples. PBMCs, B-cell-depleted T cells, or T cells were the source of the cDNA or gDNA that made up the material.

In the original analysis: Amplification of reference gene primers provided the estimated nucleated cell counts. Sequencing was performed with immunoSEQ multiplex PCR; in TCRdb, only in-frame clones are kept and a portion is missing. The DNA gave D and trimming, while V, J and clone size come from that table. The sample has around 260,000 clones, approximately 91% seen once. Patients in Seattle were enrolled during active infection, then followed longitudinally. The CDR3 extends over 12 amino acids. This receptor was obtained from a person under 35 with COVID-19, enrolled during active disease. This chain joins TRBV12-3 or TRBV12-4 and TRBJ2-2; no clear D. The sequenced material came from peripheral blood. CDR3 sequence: CAFTANTGELFF. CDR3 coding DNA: TGTGCTTTTACTGCTAACACCGGGGAGCTGTTTTTT.